The 17 T cell receptor beta chains in this list originate from one sample, sequenced in a study of blood T cell repertoires in COVID-19 (dated by TCRdb to 2020 to 2022). The library came from the immunoSEQ multiplex PCR assay. TCRdb carries this immuneACCESS record with in-frame sequences only. Its versions omit some clonotypes, under half of them owing to an unresolved V gene in the studies checked, with the rest unexplained. The sample includes approximately 260,000 clones, with 85% observed a single time. The top ten clones comprise more than 6.5% of the sample. The specimen was PBMCs or T cells enriched from blood (not recorded which). These receptors originate from a woman in her 50s who had been exposed to COVID-19.

The chain has TRBV5-6 and TRBJ1-2; D not certain. Trimming shortened V by 2 bases and J by 6 bases, and 14 bases separated the two germline ends. The CDR3 runs to 14 residues. CDR1 and CDR2 (germline): SGHDT, YYEEEE. The chain's CDR3 is CASSFQQLPNGYTF. CDR3 DNA sequence: TGTGCCAGCAGCTTTCAACAGTTACCCAATGGCTACACCTTC.

The rearrangement links TRBV11-2 to TRBJ2-4; possible D gene TRBD1, 5 bases. V shed 0 bases and J shed 9 bases, with 12 bases lying between them. Germline V CDR1 and CDR2: SGHAT, FQNNGV. The CDR3 totals 14 residues. The CDR3 DNA reads TGTGCCAGCAGCTTAGACAGGGTCTGGGGCATTCAGTACTTC. Translating gives CASSLDRVWGIQYF.

The V gene is TRBV29-1, the J gene TRBJ1-3; TRBD1 matches 9 bases. CDR1 is SQVTM and CDR2 is ANQGSEA in the germline V gene. The V gene end was trimmed by 6 bases and the J gene end by 2 bases; junction bases not matched to a gene: 11. This CDR3 has 16 amino acids. The DNA of the CDR3 is TGCAGCGTCGGCGGGGACAGGGAAAGTGCTGGAAACACCATATATTTT. Protein sequence: CSVGGDRESAGNTIYF.

The chain joins TRBV5-5 to TRBJ2-2, with TRBD1 identical over 11 bases. There are 15 residues in the CDR3. The V and J ends lost 4 bases and 3 bases, in that order; junction bases with no gene match: 2. Germline lookup yields CDR1 SGHKS and CDR2 YYEKEE (reference sequence). For the CDR3, the DNA is TGTGCCAGCAGCCGGGACAGGGGGGACACCGGGGAGCTGTTTTTT. The encoded protein is CASSRDRGDTGELFF.

This clone showed up just once. This sequence joins TRBV4-1 and TRBJ1-3; unclear D gene. CDR1 and CDR2 from the germline V gene are MGHRA and YSYEKL. The CDR3 runs to 18 residues. Trimming took off 5 bases at V and 0 bases at J, with 20 bases between the two ends. The CDR3 nucleotides are TGCGCCAGCAGCTACCGACTTTCGACGGTGAGCTCTGGAAACACCATATATTTT. It translates to CASSYRLSTVSSGNTIYF.

This clone was detected once. V gene TRBV5-6 combines with J gene TRBJ1-2, with a tentative D call TRBD1 (6 bases). Germline loops: CDR1 SGHDT, CDR2 YYEEEE. The CDR3 spans 12 residues. V was trimmed by 4 bases and J by 4 bases, leaving 8 bases between them. CDR3 amino acids: CASSAGAYGYTF. The DNA for the CDR3 is TGTGCCAGCAGCGCGGGGGCCTATGGCTACACCTTC.

The chain couples TRBV4-1 to TRBJ2-5, with D maybe TRBD2 (5 bases). Per germline, CDR1 MGHRA and CDR2 YSYEKL. The CDR3 contains 15 residues. The germline V and J ends were trimmed by 0 bases and 1 base, with 9 bases remaining between them. As DNA, the CDR3 is TGCGCCAGCAGCCAAGATCGAAGCGGCCAAGAGACCCAGTACTTC. Protein product: CASSQDRSGQETQYF.

This chain uses TRBV6-2 or TRBV6-3 with TRBJ2-1; TRBD2 matches 7 bases. The CDR3 extends over 15 amino acids. V lost 5 bases to trimming and J lost 7 bases; unmatched junction nucleotides: 11. Germline-derived CDR1 and CDR2 are MNHEY and SVGEGT. The CDR3 DNA is TGTGCCAGCAGTCTCACTGGGGGGGAAAAAAATGAGCAGTTCTTC. Protein product: CASSLTGGEKNEQFF.

This clone showed up just once. V and J are TRBV21-1 and TRBJ2-3; TRBD2 was called by the table and not checked on the DNA. TRBV21-1 is a listed pseudogene. This CDR3 has 17 amino acids. CDR3 region: CASSKKGLAGAPDTQYF. CDR3 coding DNA: TGTGCCAGCAGCAAGAAGGGACTAGCGGGGGCCCCAGATACGCAGTATTTT.

CDR3 region: CASSYGMGVGGVNEQFF. The CDR3 DNA is TGTGCCAGCAGTTACGGCATGGGGGTAGGGGGTGTCAATGAGCAGTTCTTC. V and J are TRBV6-2 or TRBV6-3 and TRBJ2-1, with D possibly TRBD1 on 6 matching bases. The CDR3 has 17 residues. Germline V gene lookup returns CDR1 MNHEY and CDR2 SVGEGT. V lost 2 bases and J 6 bases, leaving 20 bases between the germline ends.

This clone was observed at least ten times. The chain is built from TRBV6-6 and TRBJ1-1; TRBD1 agrees at 9 bases. CDR1 and CDR2 (germline): MNHNY, SVGAGI (reference sequence). The J segment lost 5 bases and the V segment lost 2 bases, leaving 3 bases of the junction unmatched. The CDR3 spans 14 residues. CDR3 protein: CASSYRQGVTEAFF. The DNA of the CDR3 is TGTGCCAGCAGTTACCGACAGGGGGTAACTGAAGCTTTCTTT.

The V call is TRBV12-2, the J call TRBJ1-3. TRBV12-2 is a documented pseudogene. This CDR3 comprises 13 residues. The chain's CDR3 is CASRRSSGNTIYF. DNA for the CDR3: TGTGCAAGTCGGAGGAGCTCTGGAAACACCATATATTTT.

The rearrangement uses TRBV9 and TRBJ1-1, with a possible D match to TRBD1 (6 bases). V lost 2 bases and J 4 bases, leaving 15 bases between the germline ends. The CDR3 has 15 amino acids. Germline values: CDR1 SGDLS, CDR2 YYNGEE. The CDR3 reads CASSVSTGRGTEAFF. Written as DNA, the CDR3 is TGTGCCAGCAGCGTTTCGACAGGCCGCGGCACTGAAGCTTTCTTT.

The chain is built from TRBV6-5 and TRBJ1-1; D remains ambiguous. The CDR3 covers 15 residues. Trimming cost V 6 bases and J 6 bases, with 20 bases left between them. Germline CDR1 MNHEY, CDR2 SVGAGI. CDR3 in amino acids: CASSPTWQEGSEAFF. The CDR3 DNA is TGTGCCAGCAGCCCAACCTGGCAGGAGGGCTCTGAAGCTTTCTTT.

The chain links TRBV28 to TRBJ1-1; D gene uncertain. The germline gives CDR1 MDHEN, CDR2 SYDVKM. Between the trimmed V and J ends, which lost 4 bases and 1 base, there was a span of 13 bases. The CDR3 consists of 15 residues. The CDR3, as DNA: TGTGCCAGCAGTTCACCGGAGGGAGGGAACACTGAAGCTTTCTTT. This encodes CASSSPEGGNTEAFF.

J is TRBJ1-3 and V is TRBV24-1; D is uncertain. CDR1 and CDR2 (germline): KGHDR, SFDVKD. V was cut by 5 bases and J by 4 bases, with 8 bases left in between. This CDR3 has 13 amino acids. The CDR3 DNA is TGTGCCACCAGTGCGGGGTGGGGAAACACCATATATTTT. As protein: CATSAGWGNTIYF.

This clone was observed a single time. The J gene is TRBJ1-1, the V gene TRBV5-5, with no clear D. In germline, CDR1 is SGHKS, CDR2 YYEKEE (reference sequence). The CDR3 totals 13 residues. Trimming removed 0 bases from V and 0 bases from J, with 3 bases in between. The DNA of the CDR3 is TGTGCCAGCAGCTTGGGAGTGAACACTGAAGCTTTCTTT. Translated, it gives CASSLGVNTEAFF.